In this sample, the clone carrying this TCR beta chain turned up a few times. A second about 6 to 12 cycle PCR used barcoded and J-beta primers. TCRdb itself ran the 5' RACE reads through MiXCR, one entry per CDR3 protein. The data show 980,000 or so distinct CDR3 sequences, roughly 52% seen once. The sample belongs to a study of blood T cells in healthy people across ages. Trimming removed 1 base from V and 0 bases from J, with 15 bases in between. Germline loops: CDR1 SGHKS, CDR2 YYEKEE (reference sequence). This CDR3 is 17 amino acids long. The origin of this receptor is a man in his thirties or forties in good health. Sequences were obtained from blood. The chain recombines TRBV5-5 with TRBJ2-3; D ambiguous. CDR3: CASSLFVGSTSTDTQYF. The CDR3 nucleotides are TGTGCCAGCAGCTTGTTTGTGGGATCCACTAGCACAGATACGCAGTATTTT.